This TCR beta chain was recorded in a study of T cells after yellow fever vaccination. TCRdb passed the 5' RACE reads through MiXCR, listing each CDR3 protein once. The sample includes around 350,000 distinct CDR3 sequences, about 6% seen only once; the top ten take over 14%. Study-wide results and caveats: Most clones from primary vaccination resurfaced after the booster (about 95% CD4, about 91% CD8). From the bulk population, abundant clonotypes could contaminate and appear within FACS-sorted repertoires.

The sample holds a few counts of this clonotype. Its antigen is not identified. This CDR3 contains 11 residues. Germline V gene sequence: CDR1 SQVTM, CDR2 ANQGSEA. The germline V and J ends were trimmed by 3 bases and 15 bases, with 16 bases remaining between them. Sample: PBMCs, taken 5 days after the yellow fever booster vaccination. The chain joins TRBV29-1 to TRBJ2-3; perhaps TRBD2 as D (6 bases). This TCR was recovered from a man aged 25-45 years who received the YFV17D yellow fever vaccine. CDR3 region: CSVDWAGGKYF. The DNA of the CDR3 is TGCAGCGTTGATTGGGCAGGAGGGAAATATTTT.